This section outlines one T cell receptor beta chain sequence together with its context. In the authors' methods: Amplification with reference gene primers provided the estimates of nucleated cell counts. The repertoire was sequenced with immunoSEQ multiplex PCR; TCRdb's copy has only in-frame clones and lacks some. V and J calls plus clone size are reproduced from that table; the DNA served to infer D and trimming. The sample lists under 300,000 clones, around 87% seen once, with about 7.6% in the top ten. V was clipped by 8 bases and J by 6 bases; unmatched bases: 5. Germline values: CDR1 LNHDA, CDR2 SQIVND (reference sequence). The CDR3 is made up of 14 amino acids. This entry comes from a study of blood T cell repertoires in COVID-19.

Sequencing was carried out using peripheral blood. This clonotype was sampled from a woman in her seventies with active or convalescent COVID-19. This chain uses TRBV19 with TRBJ1-6, with 9 bases aligning to TRBD1. CDR3 residues: CASGETGGNSPLHF. The CDR3 DNA reads TGTGCCAGTGGGGAGACAGGGGGTAATTCACCCCTCCACTTT.